Listed here are 5 T cell receptor beta chains from one sample, sequenced in a study of CD8 T cells in ankylosing spondylitis. MiXCR, applied by TCRdb to the 5' RACE reads, yields one record per CDR3 protein. This table holds approximately 42,000 distinct CDR3 sequences, over 3.5% found once. Sequencing input: blood, either unsorted or a sorted T cell fraction (not recorded which). The receptor source for this set is a female donor with ankylosing spondylitis or in good health (not recorded which).

This clonotype was seen repeatedly, ten times or more. The rearrangement links TRBV9 to TRBJ1-1, with D unclear. CDR1 and CDR2 from the germline V gene are SGDLS and YYNGEE. The CDR3 is 13 residues long. V lost 0 bases and J lost 8, with 11 bases in between. CDR3 nucleotide sequence: TGTGCCAGCAGCGTAGAGGTAGGTCCCGAAGCTTTCTTT. It is translated as CASSVEVGPEAFF.

This clonotype came up many times. J is TRBJ2-2 and V is TRBV9, with 8 bases that match TRBD1. The V gene end was trimmed by 3 bases and the J gene end by 0 bases; junction bases not matched to a gene: 1. The length of the CDR3 is 15 residues. Germline V gene lookup returns CDR1 SGDLS and CDR2 YYNGEE. The CDR3 DNA follows: TGTGCCAGCAGCGGGGACAGGCCGAACACCGGGGAGCTGTTTTTT. This translates into CASSGDRPNTGELFF. The whole variable domain, filled in from reference TRBV9 and TRBJ2-2, reads DSGVTQTPKHLITATGQRVTLRCSPRSGDLSVYWYQQSLDQGLQFLIQYYNGEERAKGNILERFSAQQFPDLHSELNLSSLELGDSALYFCASSGDRPNTGELFFGEGSRLTVL.

The table lists this clonotype with many counts. The chain employs TRBV9 and TRBJ2-5; D may be TRBD1 or TRBD2 (6 bases each). In germline, CDR1 is SGDLS, CDR2 YYNGEE. V was shortened by 3 bases and J by 9 bases, with 9 bases between the two germline ends. The CDR3 has 11 amino acids. This chain's CDR3 is CASSDRGAQYF. As DNA, the CDR3 is TGTGCCAGCAGCGATAGGGGGGCCCAGTACTTC. Full variable domain (missing parts from reference TRBV9 and TRBJ2-5): DSGVTQTPKHLITATGQRVTLRCSPRSGDLSVYWYQQSLDQGLQFLIQYYNGEERAKGNILERFSAQQFPDLHSELNLSSLELGDSALYFCASSDRGAQYFGPGTRLLVL.

Ten or more counts support this clonotype. The chain recombines TRBV9 with TRBJ1-2; 7 bases are shared with TRBD1. The CDR3 loop spans 16 amino acids. Looked up from germline, CDR1 is SGDLS and CDR2 is YYNGEE. The junction had 8 bases not matched to a gene; V was cut back by 3 bases and J by 0 bases. The CDR3 reads CASSDRTGAANYGYTF. The CDR3 DNA follows: TGTGCCAGCAGCGATAGAACAGGGGCCGCTAACTATGGCTACACCTTC.

This clonotype was seen many times. The chain links TRBV9 to TRBJ1-2, with TRBD1 matching 9 bases. Germline CDR1 reads SGDLS; CDR2 reads YYNGEE. The CDR3 runs to 13 residues. V shed 4 bases and J 6 bases; nucleotides not matched to a gene: 4. The CDR3 region is CASSRTGENGYTF. The CDR3 bases are TGTGCCAGCAGCAGGACAGGGGAAAATGGCTACACCTTC.